This is a list of T cell receptor beta chains from one sample in a study of cytotoxic CD8 clonotypes in ibrutinib-treated CLL. Generated by immunoSEQ multiplex PCR, the TCRdb table keeps only in-frame clones and is missing some. This sample has 130,000 to 150,000 clones, with approximately 81% found just once. The material sequenced was PBMCs, taken after 12 months of ibrutinib treatment. These receptors originate from a human donor with chronic lymphocytic leukemia. The CDR3 runs from the conserved cysteine through the conserved F or W. A D gene is named only where the DNA matches it firmly. Rows may omit the clone size; those that give it use once, few, many or a size class.

>TRBV2|TRBJ1-5|few|.
CASSVDSGQQPQHF
TGTGCCAGCAGTGTCGATAGTGGGCAGCAGCCCCAGCATTTT
>TRBV28|TRBJ2-5|.|TRBD1
CASRGDRGSYQETQYF
TGTGCCAGCAGAGGGGACAGGGGTTCGTACCAAGAGACCCAGTACTTC
>TRBV7-9|TRBJ1-5|.|TRBD1
CASSLVTGVANQPQHF
TGTGCCAGCAGCTTAGTGACAGGGGTTGCCAATCAGCCCCAGCATTTT
>TRBV27|TRBJ2-6|.|TRBD1
CASNPGQGSLKSGANVLTF
TGTGCCAGCAACCCGGGACAGGGCTCTCTAAAATCTGGGGCCAACGTCCTGACTTTC
>TRBV7-9|TRBJ2-3|.|.
CASSPVDNRRTQYF
TGTGCCAGCAGCCCGGTGGACAACCGCCGTACGCAGTATTTT
>TRBV5-4|TRBJ2-7|.|.
CASSLSQATGYEQYF
TGTGCCAGCAGCTTGAGTCAAGCCACCGGGTACGAGCAGTACTTC
>TRBV4-2|TRBJ1-1|few|TRBD1
CASSQTTGDAFF
TGTGCCAGCAGCCAAACGACAGGGGATGCTTTCTTT
>TRBV10-1|TRBJ2-3|once|TRBD2
CASSESTSGRVTDTQYF
TGCGCCAGCAGTGAGTCGACTAGCGGGAGGGTAACAGATACGCAGTATTTT
>TRBV7-8|TRBJ1-1|.|TRBD1
CASSPQQGVYTEAFF
TGTGCCAGCAGCCCCCAACAGGGGGTGTATACTGAAGCTTTCTTT
>TRBV9|TRBJ2-7|.|.
CASSVVGLYEQYF
TGTGCCAGCAGCGTAGTCGGCCTATACGAGCAGTACTTC
>TRBV6-6|TRBJ2-1|once|.
CASSQTRLVEYNEQFF
TGTGCCAGCAGCCAAACCCGACTAGTTGAGTACAATGAGCAGTTCTTC
>TRBV5-4|TRBJ2-7|.|TRBD2
CASSAATIRTSGPGEQYF
TGTGCCAGCAGCGCAGCAACGATCAGGACTAGCGGACCTGGGGAGCAGTACTTC
>TRBV2|TRBJ2-1|.|TRBD2
CASSEFYGRLMNEQFF
TGTGCCAGCAGTGAATTTTACGGGAGGTTAATGAATGAGCAGTTCTTC
>TRBV9|TRBJ2-7|.|.
CASSVGTGGGHEQYF
TGTGCCAGCAGCGTCGGAACAGGGGGGGGCCACGAGCAGTACTTC
>TRBV4-1|TRBJ1-3|.|.
CASSRRALSGNTIYF
TGCGCCAGCAGCCGTAGGGCGCTATCGGGAAACACCATATATTTT
>TRBV5-1|TRBJ2-2|.|TRBD2
CASSAGLGWAGELFF
TGCGCCAGCAGCGCGGGACTAGGTTGGGCCGGGGAGCTGTTTTTT
>TRBV5-4|TRBJ1-1|.|.
CASSLDLLLNTEAFF
TGTGCCAGCAGCCTAGACCTCTTACTAAACACTGAAGCTTTCTTT
>TRBV6-5|TRBJ2-7|.|TRBD2
CASSYRRGAYEQYF
TGTGCCAGCAGTTACCGTCGGGGGGCCTACGAGCAGTACTTC
>TRBV4-1|TRBJ2-1|.|TRBD2
CASSQERLAGGDEQFF
TGCGCCAGCAGCCAAGAACGACTAGCGGGAGGCGATGAGCAGTTCTTC
>TRBV5-1|TRBJ1-4|.|.
CASSLGQGDEKLFF
TGCGCCAGCAGCTTGGGGCAGGGAGATGAAAAACTGTTTTTT
>TRBV4-2|TRBJ1-1|few|.
CASSRNRGSTEAFF
TGTGCCAGCAGCCGAAATCGGGGTAGTACTGAAGCTTTCTTT
>TRBV4-1|TRBJ2-1|few|.
CASSQYNEQFF
TGCGCCAGCAGCCAGTACAATGAGCAGTTCTTC
>TRBV4-2|TRBJ1-3|.|.
CASSQQALGSGNTIYF
TGTGCCAGCAGCCAACAAGCGCTGGGTTCCGGAAACACCATATATTTT
>TRBV9|TRBJ1-3|.|.
CASSVAPIGKSSGNTIYF
TGTGCCAGCAGCGTAGCCCCTATAGGGAAGAGCTCTGGAAACACCATATATTTT
>TRBV5-1|TRBJ2-5|.|TRBD1
CASRDGGQGYEETQYF
TGCGCCAGCAGGGATGGGGGACAGGGTTATGAAGAGACCCAGTACTTC
>TRBV4-3|TRBJ2-3|.|.
CASSQERRDTQYF
TGCGCCAGCAGCCAAGAAAGGAGAGATACGCAGTATTTT
>TRBV30|TRBJ1-5|.|.
CAWKSPEEWQPQHF
TGTGCCTGGAAATCTCCGGAAGAATGGCAGCCCCAGCATTTT
>TRBV7-2|TRBJ2-5|.|TRBD2
CASSSPAGVRETQYF
TGTGCCAGCAGCTCCCCCGCGGGAGTGCGAGAGACCCAGTACTTC
>TRBV4-3|TRBJ2-1|.|TRBD2
CASSQDRTSGNNEQFF
TGCGCCAGCAGCCAAGATAGAACTAGCGGGAATAATGAGCAGTTCTTC
>TRBV4-1|TRBJ2-5|.|.
CASSQVARGETQYF
TGCGCCAGCAGCCAAGTGGCCAGGGGAGAGACCCAGTACTTC
>TRBV28|TRBJ2-3|once|TRBD1
CASTPVLGQGSDTQYF
TGTGCCAGCACCCCCGTTTTGGGACAGGGATCAGATACGCAGTATTTT
>TRBV6-5|TRBJ2-5|.|TRBD2
CASSYSVGGETQYF
TGTGCCAGCAGTTACTCGGTGGGGGGGGAGACCCAGTACTTC